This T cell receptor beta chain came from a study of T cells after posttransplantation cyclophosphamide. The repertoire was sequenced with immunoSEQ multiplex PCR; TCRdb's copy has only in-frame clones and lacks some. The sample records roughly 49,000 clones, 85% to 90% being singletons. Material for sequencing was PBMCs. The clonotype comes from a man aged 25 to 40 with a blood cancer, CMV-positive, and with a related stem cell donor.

The CDR3: CASSQDMLAGSYEQYF. The CDR3 region has the DNA TGCGCCAGCAGCCAAGATATGCTAGCCGGCTCCTACGAGCAGTACTTC. This chain joins TRBV4-1 and TRBJ2-7; possible D gene TRBD2, 5 bases. This CDR3 comprises 16 residues. V shed 0 bases and J shed 0 bases, with 12 bases lying between them. Germline V lookup: CDR1 MGHRA, CDR2 YSYEKL.